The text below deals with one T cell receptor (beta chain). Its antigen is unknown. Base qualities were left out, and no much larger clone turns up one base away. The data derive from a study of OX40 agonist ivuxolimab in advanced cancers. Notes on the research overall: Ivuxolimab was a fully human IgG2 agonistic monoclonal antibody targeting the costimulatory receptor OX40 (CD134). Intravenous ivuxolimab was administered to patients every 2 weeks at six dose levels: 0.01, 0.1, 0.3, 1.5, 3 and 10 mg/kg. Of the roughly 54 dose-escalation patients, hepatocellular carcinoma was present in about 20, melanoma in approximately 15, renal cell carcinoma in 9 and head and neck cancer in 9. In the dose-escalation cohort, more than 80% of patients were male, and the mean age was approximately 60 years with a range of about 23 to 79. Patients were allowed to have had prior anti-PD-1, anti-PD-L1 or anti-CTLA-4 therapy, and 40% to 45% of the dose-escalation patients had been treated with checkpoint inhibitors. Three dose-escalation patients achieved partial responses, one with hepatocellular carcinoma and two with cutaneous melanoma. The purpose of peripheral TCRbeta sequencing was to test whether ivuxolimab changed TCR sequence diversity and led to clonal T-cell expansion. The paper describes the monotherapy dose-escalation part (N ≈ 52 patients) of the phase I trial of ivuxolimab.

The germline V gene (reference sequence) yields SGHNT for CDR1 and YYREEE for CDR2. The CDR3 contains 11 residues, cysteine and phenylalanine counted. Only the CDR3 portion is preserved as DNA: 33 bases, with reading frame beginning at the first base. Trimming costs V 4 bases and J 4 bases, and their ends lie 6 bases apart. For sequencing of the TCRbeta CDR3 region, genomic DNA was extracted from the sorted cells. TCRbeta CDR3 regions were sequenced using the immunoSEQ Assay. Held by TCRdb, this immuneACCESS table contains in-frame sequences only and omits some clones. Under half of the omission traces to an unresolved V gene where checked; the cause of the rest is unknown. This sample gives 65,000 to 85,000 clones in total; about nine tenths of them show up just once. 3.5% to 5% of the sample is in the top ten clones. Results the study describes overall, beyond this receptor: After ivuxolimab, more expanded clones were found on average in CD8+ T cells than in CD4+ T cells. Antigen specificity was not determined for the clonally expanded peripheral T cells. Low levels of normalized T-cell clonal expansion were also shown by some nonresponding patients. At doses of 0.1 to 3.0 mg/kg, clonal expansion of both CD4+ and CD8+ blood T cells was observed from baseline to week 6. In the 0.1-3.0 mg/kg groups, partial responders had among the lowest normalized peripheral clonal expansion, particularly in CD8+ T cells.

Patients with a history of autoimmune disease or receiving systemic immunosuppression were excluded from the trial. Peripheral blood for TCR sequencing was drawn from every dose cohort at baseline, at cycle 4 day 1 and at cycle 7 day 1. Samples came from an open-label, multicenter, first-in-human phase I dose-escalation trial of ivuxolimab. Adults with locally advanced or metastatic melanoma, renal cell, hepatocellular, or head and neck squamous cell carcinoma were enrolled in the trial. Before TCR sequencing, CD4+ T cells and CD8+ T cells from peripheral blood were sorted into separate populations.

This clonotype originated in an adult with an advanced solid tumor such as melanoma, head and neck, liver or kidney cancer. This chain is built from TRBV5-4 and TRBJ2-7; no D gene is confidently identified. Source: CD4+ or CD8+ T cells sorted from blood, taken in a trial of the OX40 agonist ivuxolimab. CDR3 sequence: CASSDRYEQYF. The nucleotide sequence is TGTGCCAGCAGCGATCGTTACGAGCAGTACTTC.